A single sample gave rise to the 32 T cell receptor beta chains below, sequenced in a study of cytomegalovirus exposure and HLA in healthy donors. The PCR contained 60 Vbeta and 13 Jbeta primers. The assay was immunoSEQ multiplex PCR, and TCRdb's table has in-frame clones only and misses some. The table has roughly 200,000 clones, roughly four fifths seen once. The specimen sequenced was PBMCs. These receptors originate from a male donor in good health and CMV-seronegative.

V usage is TRBV5-5 and J usage is TRBJ1-5; D gene uncertain. Trimming removed 0 bases from V and 4 bases from J, with 11 bases in between. This CDR3 has 15 amino acids. Germline loops: CDR1 SGHKS, CDR2 YYEKEE (reference sequence). The CDR3 loop is CASSLVQSLNQPQHF. DNA for the CDR3: TGTGCCAGCAGCTTGGTACAGAGTCTTAATCAGCCCCAGCATTTT.

This clone came up once. The chain couples TRBV19 to TRBJ2-1; TRBD2 agrees at 7 bases. The V gene end was trimmed by 5 bases and the J gene end by 0 bases; junction bases not matched to a gene: 4. The CDR3 totals 15 residues. Germline V gene data show CDR1 as LNHDA and CDR2 as SQIVND (reference sequence). The chain's CDR3 is CASSPLAASYNEQFF. CDR3 nucleotides: TGTGCCAGTAGTCCCCTAGCGGCCTCCTACAATGAGCAGTTCTTC. Combining the CDR3 with reference TRBV19 and TRBJ2-1 gives the whole variable domain DGGITQSPKYLFRKEGQNVTLSCEQNLNHDAMYWYRQDPGQGLRLIYYSQIVNDFQKGDIAEGYSVSREKKESFPLTVTSAQKNPTAFYLCASSPLAASYNEQFFGPGTRLTVL.

This clone was found once. The V call is TRBV28, the J call TRBJ1-5; tentative D call: TRBD1 (5 bases). The V and J ends lost 8 bases and 0 bases respectively, with 14 bases between them. This CDR3 spans 15 amino acids. Germline CDR1 MDHEN, CDR2 SYDVKM. CDR3 bases: TGTGCCAGCCAGGGCGGCGATTATAGCAATCAGCCCCAGCATTTT. This codes for CASQGGDYSNQPQHF.

The V call is TRBV12-5, the J call TRBJ1-6; possibly TRBD1 for D (6 bases). Trimming removed 5 bases at V and 5 bases at J, with 13 bases between. The CDR3 loop spans 15 amino acids. Germline V gene lookup returns CDR1 LGHNT and CDR2 FRNRAP. CDR3: CASGLQGGNNSPLHF. The CDR3 nucleotides read TGTGCTAGTGGTCTACAGGGTGGAAATAATTCACCCCTCCACTTT.

This clone was seen a few times. The J gene is TRBJ2-1, the V gene TRBV5-1; TRBD1 is a possible D gene (5 bases). CDR1 and CDR2 from the germline V gene are SGHRS and YFSETQ. V lost 2 bases to trimming and J lost 3 bases, with 15 bases between them. This CDR3 is 16 amino acids long. CDR3: CASSLSGSTGYNEQFF. CDR3 in DNA: TGCGCCAGCAGCTTATCAGGGTCTACGGGCTACAATGAGCAGTTCTTC.

CDR3 protein: CASSLSRTGINGYTF. CDR3 coding DNA: TGTGCCAGCAGTTTATCGCGGACAGGGATCAATGGCTACACCTTC. The rearrangement links TRBV27 to TRBJ1-2, with 8 positions matching TRBD1. The V gene's germline CDR1 is MNHEY and CDR2 SMNVEV (reference sequence). The CDR3 spans 15 residues. The V gene end was trimmed by 0 bases and the J gene end by 6 bases; junction bases not matched to a gene: 6.

This sequence joins TRBV5-4 and TRBJ2-5; a weak D match, TRBD2 (6 bases). Trimming took 4 bases from V and 3 from J, leaving 10 bases between them. CDR3 length equals 13 residues. Germline CDR1 reads SGHNT; CDR2 reads YYREEE (reference sequence). The CDR3 is CASSRSGEETQYF. The CDR3 bases are TGTGCCAGCAGCCGATCGGGGGAAGAGACCCAGTACTTC.

This clone was seen more than once but under ten times. The CDR3 bases are TGCGCCAGCAGCGAGGGACAGCCTGGAAACACCATATATTTT. As protein: CASSEGQPGNTIYF. V usage is TRBV5-1 and J usage is TRBJ1-3, with TRBD1 identical over 7 bases. Trimming took 4 bases from V and 2 from J; bases not matched to a gene: 3. Germline V lookup: CDR1 SGHRS, CDR2 YFSETQ. The CDR3 has 14 residues.

The chain couples TRBV28 to TRBJ1-2, with D possibly being TRBD1 (6 bases). V lost 5 bases and J lost 2, with 15 bases in between. The germline V gene has CDR1 MDHEN and CDR2 SYDVKM. The CDR3 runs 15 residues. The CDR3 here is CASSPAGTPNYGYTF. Here the CDR3 DNA reads TGTGCCAGCAGTCCTGCCGGGACACCCAACTATGGCTACACCTTC.

The chain combines TRBV29-1 with TRBJ1-5; TRBD1 matches at 7 bases. V trimming: 7 bases; J trimming: 5 bases; junction bases outside the gene matches: 8. Germline CDR1 and CDR2: SQVTM and ANQGSEA. The CDR3 has 13 amino acids. The CDR3 reads CSAQGVGDQPQHF. The CDR3 DNA follows: TGCAGCGCCCAGGGGGTAGGAGATCAGCCCCAGCATTTT.

Notes on this clone: Other DNA sequences within the sample encode an identical CDR3. In DNA, the CDR3 is TGTGCCAGCTCACCTCGACAGGGGACCTACGAGCAGTACTTC. Residues: CASSPRQGTYEQYF. The J gene is TRBJ2-7, the V gene TRBV18; 8 nucleotides line up with TRBD1. V lost 3 bases, J lost 2 bases, and 3 bases stayed unmatched. Germline lookup yields CDR1 KGHSH and CDR2 LQKENI. There are 14 residues in the CDR3.

CDR3 DNA: TGTGCCAGTAGTTATACGGACTTACTAGCCTCCTACAATGAGCAGTTCTTC. Its translation: CASSYTDLLASYNEQFF. The chain recombines TRBV19 with TRBJ2-1, with a tentative D call TRBD2 (6 bases). The germline CDR1 and CDR2 sequences are LNHDA and SQIVND (reference sequence). The V and J ends lost 5 bases and 0 bases respectively, with 17 bases between them. CDR3 size: 17 residues. The full variable domain, in which reference TRBV19 and TRBJ2-1 provide the parts outside the CDR3, is DGGITQSPKYLFRKEGQNVTLSCEQNLNHDAMYWYRQDPGQGLRLIYYSQIVNDFQKGDIAEGYSVSREKKESFPLTVTSAQKNPTAFYLCASSYTDLLASYNEQFFGPGTRLTVL.

The chain joins TRBV4-1 to TRBJ1-5; D not resolved. Germline values: CDR1 MGHRA, CDR2 YSYEKL. V gave up 0 bases and J gave up 9 bases, with 6 bases separating them. The CDR3 contains 12 residues. Here the CDR3 DNA reads TGCGCCAGCAGCCAAGATCAGTGGCCCCAGCATTTT. Residues: CASSQDQWPQHF.

The V and J genes are TRBV28 and TRBJ1-6, with D uncertain. Germline CDR1 reads MDHEN; CDR2 reads SYDVKM. CDR3 length equals 16 residues. Between the trimmed V and J ends, which lost 7 bases and 6 bases, there was a span of 19 bases. CDR3 DNA sequence: TGTGCCAGCACCCCCTCACTGGCAGTAGCTAATTCACCCCTCCACTTT. Amino acids: CASTPSLAVANSPLHF. The full variable domain, with the rest looked up from reference TRBV28 and TRBJ1-6, is DVKVTQSSRYLVKRTGEKVFLECVQDMDHENMFWYRQDPGLGLRLIYFSYDVKMKEKGDIPEGYSVSREKKERFSLILESASTNQTSMYLCASTPSLAVANSPLHFGNGTRLTVT.

This rearrangement joins TRBV5-1 to TRBJ1-1, with a weak D call TRBD1 (5 bases). This CDR3 is built from 13 residues. Trimming took off 3 bases at V and 2 bases at J, with 8 bases between the two ends. Germline V gene sequence: CDR1 SGHRS, CDR2 YFSETQ. CDR3 bases: TGCGCCAGCAGCTGGGGCGTCAACACTGAAGCTTTCTTT. It codes for CASSWGVNTEAFF.

The chain recombines TRBV19 with TRBJ2-1, with 8 bases matching TRBD2. The germline V gene has CDR1 LNHDA and CDR2 SQIVND (reference sequence). V was pared by 3 bases and J by 8 bases, with 6 bases of the junction left unmatched. The CDR3 extends over 14 amino acids. The DNA for the CDR3 is TGTGCCAGTAGTATCTCTCGCGGGAGGTATGAGCAGTTCTTC. It is translated as CASSISRGRYEQFF. Full variable domain (rest looked up from reference TRBV19 and TRBJ2-1): DGGITQSPKYLFRKEGQNVTLSCEQNLNHDAMYWYRQDPGQGLRLIYYSQIVNDFQKGDIAEGYSVSREKKESFPLTVTSAQKNPTAFYLCASSISRGRYEQFFGPGTRLTVL.

V and J are TRBV28 and TRBJ1-1; 7 bases match TRBD1. With 4 bases clipped from V and 5 bases from J, the junction kept 7 bases outside the gene matches. Germline CDR1 is MDHEN and CDR2 is SYDVKM. This CDR3 contains 14 residues. The CDR3 protein is CASSSRQGRTEAFF. The CDR3 DNA follows: TGTGCCAGCAGTTCCCGACAGGGAAGGACTGAAGCTTTCTTT.

Worth noting for this clone: The identical CDR3 is also encoded by other nucleotide sequences in the sample. V gene TRBV5-1 combines with J gene TRBJ1-6, with TRBD1 matching 8 bases. Germline V CDR1 and CDR2: SGHRS, YFSETQ. V gave up 4 bases and J gave up 6 bases; unmatched junction bases: 3. This CDR3 has 14 amino acids. CDR3 in DNA: TGCGCCAGCAGCCTAGGACAGGGTAATTCACCCCTCCACTTT. This translates into CASSLGQGNSPLHF.

V and J are TRBV27 and TRBJ2-1, with 9 bases fitting TRBD2. The CDR3 runs to 16 residues. V dropped 1 base and J dropped 9; count of bases not matched to a gene: 10. Germline-derived CDR1 and CDR2 are MNHEY and SMNVEV (reference sequence). The CDR3 DNA sequence: TGTGCCAGCAGTTTATGGGGGCGGGGGGGCAGAGGTGAGCAGTTCTTC. This gives the protein CASSLWGRGGRGEQFF.

The genes are TRBV6-6 and TRBJ2-7; D may be TRBD2 (5 bases). Germline values: CDR1 MNHNY, CDR2 SVGAGI (reference sequence). V was shortened by 7 bases and J by 0 bases, with 16 bases between the two germline ends. This CDR3 is 15 amino acids long. CDR3 in DNA: TGTGCCAGCACCCTACGGACTGAATCCTCCTACGAGCAGTACTTC. It is translated as CASTLRTESSYEQYF.

The rearrangement links TRBV25-1 to TRBJ2-3, with TRBD2 matching 10 bases. Germline lookup yields CDR1 MGHDK and CDR2 SYGVNS. Trimming took 3 bases from V and 4 from J; bases not matched to a gene: 13. The CDR3 spans 18 residues. Here the CDR3 DNA reads TGTGCCAGCAGTGAGTCCCCCGGGTCAGCGGGGGGGCCAGATACGCAGTATTTT. It codes for CASSESPGSAGGPDTQYF.

The J gene is TRBJ2-7, the V gene TRBV7-8; D is perhaps TRBD1 (5 bases). Germline V lookup: CDR1 SGHVS, CDR2 FQNEAQ. The CDR3 runs to 12 residues. Trimming removed 5 bases from V and 4 bases from J, with 9 bases in between. The CDR3 loop reads CASSVTDYEQYF. In DNA, the CDR3 is TGTGCCAGCAGCGTGACAGATTACGAGCAGTACTTC.

The chain is built from TRBV28 and TRBJ1-5; 11 bases fit TRBD1. The V segment lost 6 bases and the J segment 7 bases; nucleotides outside the gene matches: 8. The germline gives CDR1 MDHEN, CDR2 SYDVKM. The CDR3 covers 15 residues. The DNA for the CDR3 is TGTGCCAGCAGCCGAGGACAGGGGGCTAAACAGCCCCAGCATTTT. Translation: CASSRGQGAKQPQHF.

The chain employs TRBV5-4 and TRBJ1-1; possible D gene TRBD1, 6 bases. CDR1 is SGHNT and CDR2 is YYREEE in the germline V gene (reference sequence). Trimming removed 4 bases from V and 1 base from J, with 11 bases in between. The CDR3 spans 14 residues. The chain's CDR3 is CASSPKTGNTEAFF. DNA for the CDR3: TGTGCCAGCAGCCCTAAGACAGGGAACACTGAAGCTTTCTTT.

The rearrangement uses TRBV30 and TRBJ2-6, with 8 bases fitting TRBD1. V was pared by 3 bases and J by 4 bases, with 5 bases of the junction left unmatched. CDR1 is GTSNPN and CDR2 is SVGIG in the germline V gene (reference sequence). The length of the CDR3 is 15 residues. For the CDR3, the DNA is TGTGCCTGGAGCGGGGGACAGGTGGGGGCCAACGTCCTGACTTTC. This codes for CAWSGGQVGANVLTF.

As to this clone: Other DNA sequences of this sample code for an identical CDR3. The rearrangement uses TRBV30 and TRBJ1-3; D is ambiguous. CDR1 is GTSNPN, CDR2 SVGIG, per germline (reference sequence). V dropped 2 bases and J dropped 2 bases, with 7 bases sitting between them. This CDR3 is 13 amino acids long. The DNA for the CDR3 is TGTGCCTGGAGTCGGGGAACTGGAAACACCATATATTTT. This codes for CAWSRGTGNTIYF. The full variable domain, in which reference TRBV30 and TRBJ1-3 provide the parts outside the CDR3, is SQTIHQWPATLVQPVGSPLSLECTVEGTSNPNLYWYRQAAGRGLQLLFYSVGIGQISSEVPQNLSASRPQDRQFILSSKKLLLSDSGFYLCAWSRGTGNTIYFGEGSWLTVV.

The chain uses TRBV30 and TRBJ2-3; 8 positions match TRBD2. Germline trimming cut 0 bases from V and 4 bases from J; bases unmatched to any gene: 6. This CDR3 region has 15 residues. Germline CDR1 GTSNPN, CDR2 SVGIG (reference sequence). The CDR3 nucleotides are TGTGCCTGGAGTGTACTAAGCGGGGGTCCAGATACGCAGTATTTT. Translated: CAWSVLSGGPDTQYF.

V and J are TRBV7-8 and TRBJ2-7; weak D call: TRBD1 (6 bases). Trimming pared 5 bases from V and 9 bases from J, leaving 14 bases between. Germline values: CDR1 SGHVS, CDR2 FQNEAQ. The CDR3 spans 12 residues. CDR3: CASSIGTTGQYF. The CDR3 region has the DNA TGTGCCAGCAGCATCGGGACGACAGGGCAGTACTTC.

The CDR3 region is CASSLDRASYEQYF. The CDR3 DNA follows: TGTGCCAGCAGCTTAGATCGAGCGAGCTACGAGCAGTACTTC. The rearrangement uses TRBV11-2 and TRBJ2-7; no clear D. Trimming took off 0 bases at V and 3 bases at J, with 9 bases between the two ends. Germline CDR1 is SGHAT and CDR2 is FQNNGV. This CDR3 has 14 residues.

The chain is built from TRBV7-2 and TRBJ2-2; 7 bases are shared with TRBD1. Germline loops: CDR1 SGHTA, CDR2 FQGNSA. The trim removed 7 bases at V and 0 bases at J, leaving 8 bases unmatched. The CDR3 sequence is 16 residues long. The CDR3: CASTTNRGSNTGELFF. In nucleotides, the CDR3 is TGTGCCAGCACCACAAACAGGGGCTCGAACACCGGGGAGCTGTTTTTT. The variable domain in full, with the rest retrieved from reference TRBV7-2 and TRBJ2-2, is GAGVSQSPSNKVTEKGKDVELRCDPISGHTALYWYRQSLGQGLEFLIYFQGNSAPDKSGLPSDRFSAERTGGSVSTLTIQRTQQEDSAVYLCASTTNRGSNTGELFFGEGSRLTVL.

The V call is TRBV30, the J call TRBJ1-5, with 7 bases fitting TRBD1. Germline loops: CDR1 GTSNPN, CDR2 SVGIG (reference sequence). The CDR3 spans 14 residues. Trimming removed 4 bases from V and 3 bases from J; junction bases left unmatched: 6. The CDR3 sequence is CAWKSTGLNQPQHF. The DNA for the CDR3 is TGTGCCTGGAAATCGACAGGGCTCAATCAGCCCCAGCATTTT.

The V and J genes are TRBV13 and TRBJ1-4, with a weak D call TRBD1 (5 bases). The CDR3 loop spans 16 amino acids. Trimming took 2 bases from V and 4 from J, leaving 14 bases between them. Germline lookup yields CDR1 PRHDT and CDR2 FYEKMQ (reference sequence). CDR3 loop: CASSLRSQGYNEKLFF. DNA for the CDR3: TGTGCCAGCAGCTTACGGTCCCAGGGATATAATGAAAAACTGTTTTTT. Full variable domain (rest looked up from reference TRBV13 and TRBJ1-4): AAGVIQSPRHLIKEKRETATLKCYPIPRHDTVYWYQQGPGQDPQFLISFYEKMQSDKGSIPDRFSAQQFSDYHSELNMSSLELGDSALYFCASSLRSQGYNEKLFFGSGTQLSVL.